This T cell receptor beta chain is drawn from a study of glioma-infiltrating T cells after dendritic cell vaccination. Isocitrate dehydrogenase mutation was absent in all glioblastoma patients. The germline gives CDR1 WNHNN, CDR2 SYGVQD (reference sequence). V lost 3 bases to trimming and J lost 4 bases, with 9 bases between them. The CDR3 runs to 13 residues. This clone has just a few counts. The PCR used 60 V beta and 13 J beta primers. Clones were sequenced by immunoSEQ multiplex PCR, and TCRdb holds only the in-frame ones, with some missing. The data contain more than 60,000 clones, roughly 80% of them singletons.

Here the sequenced sample was blood, taken before dendritic cell vaccination. This sequence originates from a human donor with glioblastoma. This chain connects TRBV10-1 to TRBJ1-2; possibly TRBD1 for D (5 bases). In DNA, the CDR3 is TGCGCCAGCAGTGAAAGACAGACCTATGGCTACACCTTC. Translating it yields CASSERQTYGYTF.